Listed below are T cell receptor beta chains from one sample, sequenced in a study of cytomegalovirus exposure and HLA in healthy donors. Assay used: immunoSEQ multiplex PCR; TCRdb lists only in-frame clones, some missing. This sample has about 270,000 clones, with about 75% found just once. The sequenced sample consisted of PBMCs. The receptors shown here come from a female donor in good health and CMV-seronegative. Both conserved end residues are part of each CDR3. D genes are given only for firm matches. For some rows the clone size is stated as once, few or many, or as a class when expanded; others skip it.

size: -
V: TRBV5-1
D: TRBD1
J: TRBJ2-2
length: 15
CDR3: CASSKGQVVTGELFF
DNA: TGCGCCAGCAGCAAGGGACAGGTGGTCACCGGGGAGCTGTTTTTT

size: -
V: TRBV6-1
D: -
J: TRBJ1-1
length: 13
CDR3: CASSEHTNTEAFF
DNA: TGTGCCAGCAGTGAACACACGAACACTGAAGCTTTCTTT

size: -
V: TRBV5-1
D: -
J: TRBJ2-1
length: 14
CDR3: CASSLEGTQNEQFF
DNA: TGCGCCAGCAGCTTGGAGGGGACTCAGAATGAGCAGTTCTTC

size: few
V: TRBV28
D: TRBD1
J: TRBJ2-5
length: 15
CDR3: CASRGQQGAFETQYF
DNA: TGTGCCAGCAGGGGGCAACAGGGGGCGTTCGAGACCCAGTACTTC

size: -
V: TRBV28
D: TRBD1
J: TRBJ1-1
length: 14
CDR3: CASSDRGMNTEAFF
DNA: TGTGCCAGCAGTGACAGGGGAATGAACACTGAAGCTTTCTTT

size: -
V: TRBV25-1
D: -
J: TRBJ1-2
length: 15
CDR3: CASSDHRAPPQGYTF
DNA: TGTGCCAGCAGTGACCACAGGGCCCCGCCCCAAGGCTACACCTTC

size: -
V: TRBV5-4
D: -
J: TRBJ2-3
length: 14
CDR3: CASSTPERADTQYF
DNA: TGTGCCAGCAGCACCCCTGAGAGGGCAGATACGCAGTATTTT

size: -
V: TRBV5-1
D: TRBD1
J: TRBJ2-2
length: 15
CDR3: CASSLPDRATGELFF
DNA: TGCGCCAGCAGCTTACCGGACAGGGCAACCGGGGAGCTGTTTTTT

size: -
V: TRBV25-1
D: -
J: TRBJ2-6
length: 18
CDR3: CASSESRGGGSGANVLTF
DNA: TGTGCCAGCAGTGAATCCCGTGGGGGCGGCTCTGGGGCCAACGTCCTGACTTTC

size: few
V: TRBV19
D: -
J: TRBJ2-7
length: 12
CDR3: CASNQGNYEQYF
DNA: TGTGCCAGTAATCAGGGAAACTACGAGCAGTACTTC

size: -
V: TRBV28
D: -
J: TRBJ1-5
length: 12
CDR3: CASSAIVQPQHF
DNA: TGTGCCAGCAGTGCGATTGTCCAGCCCCAGCATTTT

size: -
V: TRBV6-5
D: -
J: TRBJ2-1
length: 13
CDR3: CASSRTPFDEQFF
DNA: TGTGCCAGCTCGAGAACTCCCTTCGATGAGCAGTTCTTC

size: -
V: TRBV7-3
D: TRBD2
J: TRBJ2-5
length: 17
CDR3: CASSSGTSGRYQETQYF
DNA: TGTGCCAGCAGCTCCGGGACTAGCGGGAGGTACCAAGAGACCCAGTACTTC

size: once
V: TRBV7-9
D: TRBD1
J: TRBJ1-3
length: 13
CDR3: CSSRGGSRDTIYF
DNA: TGTTCCAGCAGGGGGGGGTCGCGGGACACCATATATTTT

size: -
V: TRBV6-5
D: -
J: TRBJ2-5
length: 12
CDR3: CASSAQGETQYF
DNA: TGTGCCAGCAGTGCCCAGGGGGAGACCCAGTACTTC

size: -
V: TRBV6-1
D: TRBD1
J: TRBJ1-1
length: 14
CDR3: CASSVRQGWTEAFF
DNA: TGTGCCAGCAGTGTAAGACAGGGGTGGACTGAAGCTTTCTTT

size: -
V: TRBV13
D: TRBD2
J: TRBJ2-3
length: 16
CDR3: CASSLVGTSPSDTQYF
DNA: TGTGCCAGCAGCTTAGTCGGGACTAGTCCTTCGGATACGCAGTATTTT

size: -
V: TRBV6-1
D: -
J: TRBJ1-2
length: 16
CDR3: CASSAYRGVYHYGYTF
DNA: TGTGCCAGCAGTGCTTACCGGGGGGTGTACCACTATGGCTACACCTTC

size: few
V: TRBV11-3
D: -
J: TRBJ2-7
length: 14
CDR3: CASSSRRLTYEQYF
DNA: TGTGCCAGCAGCTCCCGGCGGCTTACCTACGAGCAGTACTTC

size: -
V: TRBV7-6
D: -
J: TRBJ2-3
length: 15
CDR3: CASSLGTDGTDTQYF
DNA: TGTGCCAGCAGCTTAGGGACAGACGGCACAGATACGCAGTATTTT

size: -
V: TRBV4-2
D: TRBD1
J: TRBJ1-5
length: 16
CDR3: CASSQLDRGRGQPQHF
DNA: TGTGCCAGCAGCCAACTGGACAGGGGGCGAGGACAGCCCCAGCATTTT

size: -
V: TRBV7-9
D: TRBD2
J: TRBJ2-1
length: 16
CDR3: CSSSSRTSGSSNEQFF
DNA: TGTTCCAGCAGCTCTCGGACTAGCGGGAGTTCGAATGAGCAGTTCTTC

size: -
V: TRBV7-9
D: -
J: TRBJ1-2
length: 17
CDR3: CASSVYSLVATTYGYTF
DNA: TGTGCCAGCAGCGTCTATTCGTTGGTAGCCACCACTTATGGCTACACCTTC

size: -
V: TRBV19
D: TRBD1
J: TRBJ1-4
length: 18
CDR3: CASSATRTGKPHEEKLFF
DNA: TGTGCCAGTAGTGCGACCCGGACAGGGAAGCCACACGAGGAAAAACTGTTTTTT

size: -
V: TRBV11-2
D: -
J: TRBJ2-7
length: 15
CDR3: CASSLSTGSSYEQYF
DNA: TGTGCCAGCAGCCTCTCGACGGGGAGCTCCTACGAGCAGTACTTC

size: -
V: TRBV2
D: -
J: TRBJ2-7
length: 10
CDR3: CASKNYEQYF
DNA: TGTGCCAGCAAAAACTACGAGCAGTACTTC

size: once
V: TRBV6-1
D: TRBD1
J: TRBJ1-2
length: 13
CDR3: CASTPKAGGSYTF
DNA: TGTGCCAGCACCCCAAAGGCAGGGGGGAGCTACACCTTC